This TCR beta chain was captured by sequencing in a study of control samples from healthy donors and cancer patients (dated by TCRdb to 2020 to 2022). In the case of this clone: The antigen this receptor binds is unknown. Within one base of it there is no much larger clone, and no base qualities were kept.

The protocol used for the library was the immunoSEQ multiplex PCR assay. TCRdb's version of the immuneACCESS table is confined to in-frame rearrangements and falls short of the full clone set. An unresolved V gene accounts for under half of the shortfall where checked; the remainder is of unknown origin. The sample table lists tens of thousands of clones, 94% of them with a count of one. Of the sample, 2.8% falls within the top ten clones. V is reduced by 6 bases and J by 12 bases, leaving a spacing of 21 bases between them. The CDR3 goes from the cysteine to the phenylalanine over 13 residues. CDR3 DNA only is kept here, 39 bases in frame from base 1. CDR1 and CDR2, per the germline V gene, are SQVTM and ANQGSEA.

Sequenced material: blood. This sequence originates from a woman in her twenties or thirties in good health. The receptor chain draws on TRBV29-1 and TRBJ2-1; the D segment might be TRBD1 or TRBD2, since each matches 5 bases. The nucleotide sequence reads TGCAGCGTCTGGACCCCGACGGGGACCCTGCAGTTCTTC. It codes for CSVWTPTGTLQFF.